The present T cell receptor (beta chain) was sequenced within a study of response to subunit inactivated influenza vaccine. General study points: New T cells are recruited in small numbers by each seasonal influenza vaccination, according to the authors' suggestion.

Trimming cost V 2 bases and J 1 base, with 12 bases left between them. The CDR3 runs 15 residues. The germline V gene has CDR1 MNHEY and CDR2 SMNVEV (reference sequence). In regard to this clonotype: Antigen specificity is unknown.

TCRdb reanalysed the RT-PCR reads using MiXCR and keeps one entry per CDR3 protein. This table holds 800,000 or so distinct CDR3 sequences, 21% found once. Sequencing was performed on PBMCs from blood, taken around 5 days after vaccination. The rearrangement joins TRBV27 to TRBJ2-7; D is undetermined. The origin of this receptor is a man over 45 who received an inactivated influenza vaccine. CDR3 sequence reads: CASSLAGTVSYEQYF. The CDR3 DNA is TGTGCCAGCAGTTTAGCCGGAACAGTTTCCTACGAGCAGTACTTC.